This entry features one T cell receptor beta chain sequence. Its antigen is unidentified. The sample originates from a study of vaccination effects on CD4 cells after COVID-19. At the level of the study: After vaccination, samples were taken early and late from three convalescent patients. General study points: Clones that were induced by infection or by vaccine showed marked contraction late after vaccination. In convalescent patients, vaccine-induced clones largely differed from infection-induced clones.

Cells that had been cultured for 10 days were the source of isolated CD4+ T cells. The infection with SARS-CoV-2 (confirmed by PCR) occurred in this person between March and December 2020. Two-dose vaccination with either BNT162b2 or mRNA-1273 was given to the participants. Generated by immunoSEQ multiplex PCR, the TCRdb table keeps only in-frame clones and is missing some. The profile shows nearly 35,000 clones, around 79% of them singletons. This CDR3 is built from 14 residues. Germline trimming cut 3 bases from V and 4 bases from J; bases unmatched to any gene: 4. The germline gives CDR1 DFQATT, CDR2 SNEGSKA (reference sequence).

This material consisted of CD4+ T cells from PBMCs cultured without peptide, taken after COVID-19 vaccination. The chain uses TRBV20-1 and TRBJ2-3, with 10 nucleotides matching TRBD2. The clonotype comes from a human donor who had a prior SARS-CoV-2 infection. Here the CDR3 reads CSASSSGGADTQYF. In DNA, the CDR3 is TGCAGTGCTAGTTCTAGCGGGGGTGCAGATACGCAGTATTTT.